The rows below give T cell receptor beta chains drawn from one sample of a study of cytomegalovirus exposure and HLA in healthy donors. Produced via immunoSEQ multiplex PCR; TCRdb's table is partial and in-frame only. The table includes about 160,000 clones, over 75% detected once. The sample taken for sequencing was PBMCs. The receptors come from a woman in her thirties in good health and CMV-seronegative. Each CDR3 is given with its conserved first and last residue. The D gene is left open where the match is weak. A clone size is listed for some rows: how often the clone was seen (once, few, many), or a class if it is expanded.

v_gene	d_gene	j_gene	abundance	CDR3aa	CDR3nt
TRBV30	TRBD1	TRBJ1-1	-	CAWDPGQGAEAFF	TGTGCCTGGGACCCGGGACAGGGCGCTGAAGCTTTCTTT
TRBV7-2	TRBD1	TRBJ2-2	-	CASSFLDRGRELFF	TGTGCCAGCAGCTTTCTCGACAGGGGCAGGGAGCTGTTTTTT
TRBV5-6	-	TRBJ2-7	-	CASSSTDYEQYF	TGTGCCAGCAGCTCCACTGACTACGAGCAGTACTTC
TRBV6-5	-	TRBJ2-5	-	CASSYLRAQDQETQYF	TGTGCCAGCAGTTACCTCCGAGCGCAAGACCAAGAGACCCAGTACTTC
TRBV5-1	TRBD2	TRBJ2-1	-	CASSLTSGVYNEQFF	TGCGCCAGCAGCTTGACTAGCGGGGTGTACAATGAGCAGTTCTTC
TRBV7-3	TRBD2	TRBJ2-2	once	CASSRGLSGPAGELFF	TGTGCCAGCAGTCGGGGACTATCGGGACCGGCCGGGGAGCTGTTTTTT
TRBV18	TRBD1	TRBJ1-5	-	CASSRGQGGQPQHF	TGTGCCAGCTCACGAGGACAGGGGGGTCAGCCCCAGCATTTT
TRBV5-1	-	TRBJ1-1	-	CASSLEGVQNTEAFF	TGCGCCAGCAGCTTGGAAGGGGTTCAGAACACTGAAGCTTTCTTT
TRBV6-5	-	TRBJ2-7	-	CASRAGILVEQYF	TGTGCCAGCAGAGCCGGGATCCTGGTTGAGCAGTACTTC
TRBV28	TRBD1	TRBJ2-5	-	CASSLSSGTGEETQYF	TGTGCCAGCAGTCTCTCCTCCGGGACAGGGGAGGAGACCCAGTACTTC
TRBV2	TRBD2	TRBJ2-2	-	CASSVRDYYTGELFF	TGTGCCAGCAGTGTCCGGGACTACTACACCGGGGAGCTGTTTTTT
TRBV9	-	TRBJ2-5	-	CASAADQETQYF	TGTGCCAGCGCCGCGGACCAAGAGACCCAGTACTTC
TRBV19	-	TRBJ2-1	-	CASSTPWGHNEQFF	TGTGCCAGTAGTACACCGTGGGGGCATAATGAGCAGTTCTTC
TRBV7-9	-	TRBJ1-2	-	CASSWGREDGYTF	TGTGCCAGCAGCTGGGGGCGGGAGGATGGCTACACCTTC
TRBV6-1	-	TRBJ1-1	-	CASSPRPGSTEAFF	TGTGCCAGCAGTCCTCGACCGGGGAGCACTGAAGCTTTCTTT
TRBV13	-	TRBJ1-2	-	CASSPGRRSFGGGYTF	TGTGCCAGCAGCCCTGGCCGGAGGTCCTTTGGGGGGGGCTACACCTTC
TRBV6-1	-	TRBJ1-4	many	CASNLGGTNEKLFF	TGTGCCAGCAACCTTGGGGGCACTAATGAAAAACTGTTTTTT
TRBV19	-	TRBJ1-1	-	CASRKTENTEAFF	TGTGCCAGTAGAAAGACAGAGAACACTGAAGCTTTCTTT
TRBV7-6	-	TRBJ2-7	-	CASSLVAYEQYF	TGTGCCAGCAGCTTAGTTGCCTATGAGCAGTACTTC
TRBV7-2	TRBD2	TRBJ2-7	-	CASSPAGGVVTYEQYF	TGTGCCAGCAGCCCCGCGGGGGGGGTCGTAACCTACGAGCAGTACTTC
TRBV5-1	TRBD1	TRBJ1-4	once	CASSLVGQVGEKLFF	TGCGCCAGCAGCTTAGTAGGACAGGTCGGTGAAAAACTGTTTTTT
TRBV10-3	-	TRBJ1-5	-	CAIIPGDQPQHF	TGTGCCATCATCCCCGGGGATCAGCCCCAGCATTTT